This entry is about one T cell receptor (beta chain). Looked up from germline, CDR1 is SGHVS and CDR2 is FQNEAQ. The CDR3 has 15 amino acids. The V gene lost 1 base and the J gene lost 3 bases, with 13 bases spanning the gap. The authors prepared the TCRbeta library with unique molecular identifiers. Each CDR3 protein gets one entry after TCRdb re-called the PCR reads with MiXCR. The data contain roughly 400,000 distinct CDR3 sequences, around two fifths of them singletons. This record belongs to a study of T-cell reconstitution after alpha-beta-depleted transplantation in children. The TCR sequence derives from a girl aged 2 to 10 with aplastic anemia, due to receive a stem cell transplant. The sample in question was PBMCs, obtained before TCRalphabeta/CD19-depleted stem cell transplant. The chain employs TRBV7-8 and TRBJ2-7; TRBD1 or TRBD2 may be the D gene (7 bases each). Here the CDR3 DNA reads TGTGCCAGCAGCTTAGAATCAGGGGGGGTCTACGAGCAGTACTTC. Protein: CASSLESGGVYEQYF.